The 15 T cell receptor beta chains below were found in one sample sequenced in a study of shared clonotypes between healthy human individuals. The assay was immunoSEQ multiplex PCR, and TCRdb's table has in-frame clones only and misses some. The sample contains approximately 240,000 clones, 65% of which appear only once. Sequencing input: memory CD4+ T cells sorted from blood. Described subset: CD45RA-negative fraction. These receptors were collected from a man aged 30-40 years in good health.

The gene calls are TRBV5-1 and TRBJ2-6, with D unclear. The CDR3 extends over 14 amino acids. Per germline, CDR1 SGHRS and CDR2 YFSETQ. V was trimmed by 4 bases and J by 0 bases, leaving 5 bases between them. Here the CDR3 reads CASSVLSGANVLTF. The CDR3 DNA sequence: TGCGCCAGCAGCGTTCTCTCTGGGGCCAACGTCCTGACTTTC.

The J gene is TRBJ2-5, the V gene TRBV7-1; D call uncertain. TRBV7-1 is treated as an ORF (open reading frame) with a function not yet certain. V lost 4 bases and J 2 bases, leaving 14 bases between the germline ends. The CDR3 runs to 15 residues. CDR3 sequence reads: CASSLVNGRQETQYF. The CDR3 nucleotides are TGTGCCAGCAGCTTAGTGAACGGGCGGCAAGAGACCCAGTACTTC.

The chain has TRBV20-1 and TRBJ2-5; no reliable D call. CDR3 length: 11 residues. The V end was cut by 6 bases, the J end by 4 bases, with 9 bases between. CDR1 and CDR2 (germline): DFQATT, SNEGSKA (reference sequence). The CDR3 sequence is CSAESVETQYF. CDR3 nucleotides: TGCAGTGCCGAATCCGTAGAGACCCAGTACTTC.

V usage is TRBV20-1 and J usage is TRBJ2-3, with D hard to call. The CDR3 is 11 amino acids. Deletions cut 3 bases from V and 2 bases from J, with 3 bases between. Germline V gives CDR1 DFQATT, CDR2 SNEGSKA (reference sequence). The CDR3 reads CSARTTDTQYF. CDR3 bases: TGCAGTGCTAGGACCACAGATACGCAGTATTTT.

This clone came up many times. This chain connects TRBV5-4 to TRBJ2-6; D not resolved. Germline V gives CDR1 SGHNT, CDR2 YYREEE (reference sequence). There are 16 residues in the CDR3. Trimming cost V 1 base and J 0 bases, with 8 bases left between them. The DNA for the CDR3 is TGTGCCAGCAGCTTGTTCTCCGCCTCTGGGGCCAACGTCCTGACTTTC. It translates to CASSLFSASGANVLTF.

The chain carries TRBV28 and TRBJ2-5, with D maybe TRBD2 (6 bases). CDR1 and CDR2 (germline): MDHEN, SYDVKM. The CDR3 is 15 amino acids. The ends were cut back, 2 bases at V and 5 bases at J, with 15 bases in the middle. The CDR3 DNA sequence: TGTGCCAGCAGTTTAAGTTCGCCGGGAGTTGAGACCCAGTACTTC. It is translated as CASSLSSPGVETQYF. The variable domain in full, completed from reference TRBV28 and TRBJ2-5, reads DVKVTQSSRYLVKRTGEKVFLECVQDMDHENMFWYRQDPGLGLRLIYFSYDVKMKEKGDIPEGYSVSREKKERFSLILESASTNQTSMYLCASSLSSPGVETQYFGPGTRLLVL.

This chain joins TRBV5-1 and TRBJ1-1; TRBD1 matches at 8 bases. Germline trimming cut 4 bases from V and 4 bases from J; bases unmatched to any gene: 6. Germline CDR1 and CDR2: SGHRS and YFSETQ. The CDR3 is 14 residues long. CDR3 in amino acids: CASSPDRVGTEAFF. The CDR3 DNA reads as TGCGCCAGCAGCCCGGACAGGGTAGGCACTGAAGCTTTCTTT.

The chain carries TRBV2 and TRBJ1-1, with D unresolved. Per the germline V gene, CDR1 is SNHLY and CDR2 is FYNNEI. This CDR3 is 13 amino acids long. V lost 1 base and J 7 bases, leaving 10 bases between the germline ends. CDR3: CASSEGRGGEAFF. In DNA, the CDR3 is TGTGCCAGCAGTGAAGGTCGGGGTGGTGAAGCTTTCTTT.

This clone was detected many times. This chain connects TRBV5-1 to TRBJ2-1; 9 bases agree with TRBD2. J gave up 9 bases and V 2 bases, and 9 bases lay outside the gene matches. The germline V gene has CDR1 SGHRS and CDR2 YFSETQ. The CDR3 has 15 residues. CDR3 sequence reads: CASSLDPGLAGEQFF. The CDR3 DNA sequence: TGCGCCAGCAGCTTAGATCCGGGACTAGCCGGTGAGCAGTTCTTC.

In this sample, this clone turned up many times. The chain links TRBV5-1 to TRBJ2-7, with 7 positions matching TRBD2. Trimming took 1 base from V and 5 from J; bases not matched to a gene: 18. The germline gives CDR1 SGHRS, CDR2 YFSETQ. The length of the CDR3 is 18 residues. The CDR3 DNA reads TGCGCCAGCAGCTTGTGGGGGGGTGGTGGCGGGAGCGTCCACGAGCAGTACTTC. Its protein product is CASSLWGGGGGSVHEQYF.

The CDR3 nucleotides are TGTGCCAGCAGGGGGACAGTGGGCACAGATACGCAGTATTTT. As protein: CASRGTVGTDTQYF. The chain recombines TRBV6-1 with TRBJ2-3; 7 bases agree with TRBD1. CDR3 length: 14 residues. V gave up 6 bases and J gave up 1 base; unmatched junction bases: 4. The germline CDR1 and CDR2 sequences are MNHNS and SASEGT.

The rearrangement links TRBV5-8 to TRBJ2-4; the match to TRBD2 covers 10 bases. V gave up 4 bases and J gave up 1 base; unmatched junction bases: 11. This CDR3 is built from 18 residues. In germline, CDR1 is SGHTS, CDR2 YDEGEE. CDR3 sequence: CASSPPEREGRAKNIQYF. The CDR3 DNA reads as TGTGCCAGCAGCCCCCCGGAGCGGGAGGGCCGGGCCAAAAACATTCAGTACTTC.

The chain uses TRBV18 and TRBJ1-5; D unresolved. The V gene lost 8 bases and the J gene lost 3 bases, with 17 bases spanning the gap. This CDR3 has 15 residues. Germline assignment: CDR1 KGHSH and CDR2 LQKENI. The CDR3 DNA follows: TGTGCCAGCGCCTGGGGAGGAACTAACAATCAGCCCCAGCATTTT. It is translated as CASAWGGTNNQPQHF.

V is TRBV25-1 and J is TRBJ2-5; TRBD2 aligns across 11 bases. There are 15 residues in the CDR3. The trim removed 4 bases at V and 1 base at J, leaving 2 bases unmatched. The germline CDR1 and CDR2 sequences are MGHDK and SYGVNS. The CDR3 loop reads CASSGGLAVQETQYF. The CDR3 DNA reads TGTGCCAGCAGTGGGGGACTAGCGGTCCAAGAGACCCAGTACTTC.

This rearrangement joins TRBV7-8 to TRBJ2-1, with 7 positions matching TRBD2. The CDR3 has 17 residues. The germline gives CDR1 SGHVS, CDR2 FQNEAQ. After removal of 2 bases from V and 6 bases from J, the junction contained 13 bases not matched to a gene. The CDR3 coding sequence is TGTGCCAGCAGCTTACCCCCTAGACTAGCAGGGCTCAATGAGCAGTTCTTC. Encoded protein: CASSLPPRLAGLNEQFF.